The clone carrying this T cell receptor (beta chain) was counted many times. Trimming shortened V by 6 bases and J by 5 bases, and 8 bases separated the two germline ends. From germline, CDR1 is SQVTM and CDR2 ANQGSEA. The CDR3 spans 11 residues. Library construction involved attaching unique molecular identifiers to individual cDNA molecules, which allowed quantitative, reproducible TCR counting. TCRdb analysed the RACE reads with MiXCR anew, one entry per CDR3 protein. Found here are about 140,000 distinct CDR3 sequences, around 11% of them singletons; the top ten hold 1.3% to 1.5%. This sample was taken from a study of human T cells and chemical hapten exposure. As to time point: patch test 2, 6 weeks after DPC sensitization. Described treatment: therapeutic diphenylcyclopropenone sensitization with weekly scalp DPC.

The TCR originated in a woman aged 50 to 60 with alopecia areata. Some clones in this sample may be carry-over from other donors' samples. The chain links TRBV29-1 to TRBJ1-5; TRBD1 might be the D (5 bases). The material was whole blood, obtained in connection with sensitization to the hapten diphenylcyclopropenone (DPC). The CDR3 DNA reads as TGCAGCGTGGGGGACGATCAGCCCCAGCATTTT. Translated, it gives CSVGDDQPQHF.